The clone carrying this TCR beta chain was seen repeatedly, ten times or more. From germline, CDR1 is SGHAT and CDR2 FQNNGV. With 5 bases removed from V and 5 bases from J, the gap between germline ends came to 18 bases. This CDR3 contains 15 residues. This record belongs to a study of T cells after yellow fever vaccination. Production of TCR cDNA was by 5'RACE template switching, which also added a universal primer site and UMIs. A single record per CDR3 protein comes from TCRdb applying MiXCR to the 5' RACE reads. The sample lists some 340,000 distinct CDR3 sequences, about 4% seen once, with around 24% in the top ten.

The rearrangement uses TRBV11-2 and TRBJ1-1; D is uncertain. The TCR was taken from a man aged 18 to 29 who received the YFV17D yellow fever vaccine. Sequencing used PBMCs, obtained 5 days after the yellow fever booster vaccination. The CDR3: CASSPWVGENTEAFF. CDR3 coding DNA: TGTGCCAGCAGCCCCTGGGTAGGAGAGAATACTGAAGCTTTCTTT.